This is a list of T cell receptor beta chains from one sample in a study of shared clonotypes between healthy human individuals. Produced via immunoSEQ multiplex PCR; TCRdb's table is partial and in-frame only. The data hold some 2,400,000 clones, with about 94% observed a single time. Sequencing used naive CD4+ T cells sorted from blood. The receptor set was obtained from a man between 18 and 29 years old in good health. CDR3s leave out the opening cysteine and the closing phenylalanine or tryptophan. Fields, in order: V gene, clone size, CDR3 protein. Where a row states a size, it is once, few, many or the class of an expanded clone; other rows omit it.

v_call: TRBV7-9; clone_size: once; cdr3_aa: ASSYGSVGGGYEQY
v_call: TRBV7-9; clone_size: -; cdr3_aa: ASSFWGASPNYGYT
v_call: TRBV11-2; clone_size: -; cdr3_aa: ASSLRFDPAAAYEQF
v_call: TRBV28; clone_size: -; cdr3_aa: ASRDRRQGYGYT
v_call: TRBV10-2; clone_size: -; cdr3_aa: ASSFWTRTAEQY
v_call: TRBV5-1; clone_size: once; cdr3_aa: ASSLAGLSQKF
v_call: TRBV6-4; clone_size: once; cdr3_aa: ASSDTGSPNSPLH
v_call: TRBV19; clone_size: -; cdr3_aa: ASSGMGGRQPQH
v_call: TRBV4-1; clone_size: -; cdr3_aa: ASSQASVGPIAQY
v_call: TRBV11-2; clone_size: -; cdr3_aa: ASSAVLTGPRGYT
v_call: TRBV2; clone_size: -; cdr3_aa: ASSETGQYQETQY
v_call: TRBV14; clone_size: -; cdr3_aa: ASSPFSAGGRY
v_call: TRBV11-3; clone_size: -; cdr3_aa: ASSSASGSSEQY
v_call: TRBV30; clone_size: once; cdr3_aa: AWSLATEQF
v_call: TRBV4-3; clone_size: -; cdr3_aa: ASSQVGGTYNEQF
v_call: TRBV10-3; clone_size: -; cdr3_aa: AISPGLAEPYNEQF
v_call: TRBV28; clone_size: -; cdr3_aa: ASSSRPSGTDTQY
v_call: TRBV15; clone_size: -; cdr3_aa: ATSRVAYSNQPQH
v_call: TRBV10-3; clone_size: -; cdr3_aa: AISAGPSNYGYT
v_call: TRBV11-2; clone_size: once; cdr3_aa: ASSLAGWVTGELF